Included here is one TCR beta chain sequence, with context. V was cut by 5 bases and J by 0 bases, with 5 bases left in between. CDR3 length equals 13 residues. Germline V gives CDR1 LNHDA, CDR2 SQIVND (reference sequence). Some clones are missing from TCRdb's copy, which holds only in-frame ones; the method was immunoSEQ multiplex PCR. The sample shows about 73,000 clones, 85% to 95% of them seen only once. This specimen comes from a study of technical replicates of blood from a handful of donors. The chain combines TRBV19 with TRBJ1-5, with no clear D. This clonotype was obtained from a human donor in good health. Some clones in this sample may be carry-over from other donors' samples. The sample taken for sequencing was PBMCs. The CDR3 here is CASSLVSNQPQHF. The CDR3 nucleotides are TGTGCCAGTAGTCTTGTTAGCAATCAGCCCCAGCATTTT.